A single sample is the source of the 19 T cell receptor beta chains below, sequenced in a study of shared clonotypes between healthy human individuals. Repertoires were generated with immunoSEQ multiplex PCR, while TCRdb's copy carries only in-frame clones and drops some. This sample has 2,100,000 or so clones, with approximately 94% found just once. Specimen: naive CD4+ T cells sorted from blood. The subset: CD45RA+ positively selected. The source of these receptors is a man between 18 and 35 years old in good health.

This clone was observed once. This same CDR3 is encoded by further DNA sequences in the sample. V is TRBV11-2 and J is TRBJ1-5, with TRBD1 as a possible D gene (5 bases). Trimming left V 6 bases short and J 0 bases short, with 12 bases between. Germline CDR1 SGHAT, CDR2 FQNNGV. The length of the CDR3 is 15 residues. Here the CDR3 reads CASSPGAVSNQPQHF. The CDR3 coding sequence is TGTGCCAGCAGTCCCGGGGCCGTTAGCAATCAGCCCCAGCATTTT.

The gene calls are TRBV30 and TRBJ1-2; 9 nucleotides line up with TRBD1. This CDR3 region has 14 residues. CDR1 and CDR2 (germline): GTSNPN, SVGIG (reference sequence). Trimming removed 3 bases from V and 7 bases from J; junction bases left unmatched: 9. This CDR3 is CAWSADRGSGGYTF. For the CDR3, the DNA is TGTGCCTGGAGCGCTGACAGGGGGTCGGGTGGCTACACCTTC.

The chain couples TRBV5-1 to TRBJ1-3; no definite D call. From germline, CDR1 is SGHRS and CDR2 YFSETQ. The CDR3 is 14 residues long. V lost 1 base, J lost 0 bases, and 5 bases lay in between. The CDR3 DNA follows: TGCGCCAGCAGCTTGATGGACTCTGGAAACACCATATATTTT. Residues: CASSLMDSGNTIYF.

In its sample, this clone was seen once. The chain employs TRBV11-2 and TRBJ2-7; TRBD1 matches 8 bases. Germline CDR1 SGHAT, CDR2 FQNNGV. This CDR3 has 15 amino acids. V lost 5 bases to trimming and J lost 3 bases; unmatched junction nucleotides: 9. The CDR3 region has the DNA TGTGCCAGCAGCCCCGTTGACAGGGGTAACTACGAGCAGTACTTC. As protein: CASSPVDRGNYEQYF.

The chain carries TRBV29-1 and TRBJ1-4, with 10 bases lining up with TRBD1. Germline CDR1 is SQVTM and CDR2 is ANQGSEA. With 4 bases clipped from V and 14 bases from J, the junction kept 13 bases outside the gene matches. This CDR3 is built from 14 residues. CDR3 in DNA: TGCAGCGTTGCCCGGGACAGGGGCCTGACGAGGCTGTTTTTT. Translating it yields CSVARDRGLTRLFF.

The gene calls are TRBV10-3 and TRBJ1-2; D might be TRBD1 (6 bases). The germline V gene encodes CDR1 ENHRY and CDR2 SYGVKD. The CDR3 has 15 residues. The V gene lost 0 bases and the J gene lost 3 bases, with 11 bases spanning the gap. CDR3 in DNA: TGTGCCATCAGTGAGTCGATAGGGGGTTACTATGGCTACACCTTC. Amino acid sequence: CAISESIGGYYGYTF.

V is TRBV10-3 and J is TRBJ2-5, with D tentatively TRBD2 (6 bases). The CDR3 is made up of 13 amino acids. The V end lost 5 bases, the J end lost 1 base, and 8 bases lay between the germline ends. Germline V CDR1 and CDR2: ENHRY, SYGVKD. The CDR3 loop is CAISNSGQETQYF. The CDR3 DNA is TGTGCCATCAGTAATAGCGGCCAAGAGACCCAGTACTTC.

The gene calls are TRBV29-1 and TRBJ2-2, with D perhaps assigned TRBD1 or TRBD2 (5 bases each). V was cut by 7 bases and J by 4 bases, with 13 bases left in between. The CDR3 length is 13 residues. Germline V gene lookup returns CDR1 SQVTM and CDR2 ANQGSEA. CDR3 residues: CSARSGTTGELFF. The CDR3 DNA follows: TGCAGCGCCCGGTCAGGGACCACCGGGGAGCTGTTTTTT.

The V and J genes are TRBV11-3 and TRBJ1-1; D is undetermined. CDR1 SGHNT and CDR2 YENEEA come from the germline V gene. Trimming took 2 bases from V and 4 from J, leaving 8 bases between them. The CDR3 is made up of 13 amino acids. In DNA, the CDR3 is TGTGCCAGCAGCTTATTGGTGAGCACTGAAGCTTTCTTT. It translates to CASSLLVSTEAFF.

The V gene is TRBV19, the J gene TRBJ1-6; D gene ambiguous. CDR1 and CDR2 (germline): LNHDA, SQIVND (reference sequence). Deletions cut 7 bases from V and 5 bases from J, with 18 bases between. CDR3 length equals 16 residues. DNA of the CDR3: TGTGCCAGTAATATTAATCAACGGGGAGATAATTCACCCCTCCACTTT. Translation: CASNINQRGDNSPLHF.

The chain joins TRBV19 to TRBJ2-5; either TRBD1 or TRBD2 may fit D (5 bases each). V lost 1 base and J lost 4, with 13 bases in between. The CDR3 spans 15 residues. CDR1 LNHDA and CDR2 SQIVND come from the germline V gene (reference sequence). DNA of the CDR3: TGTGCCAGTAGTATAGGTGGGGGAGAAGGAGAGACCCAGTACTTC. This gives the protein CASSIGGGEGETQYF.

A remark on this clone: The same CDR3 is also encoded by other DNA sequences in this sample. This sequence joins TRBV18 and TRBJ2-7; TRBD2 is a possible D gene (5 bases). Germline V gives CDR1 KGHSH, CDR2 LQKENI. This CDR3 is 12 amino acids long. The V and J ends lost 3 bases and 5 bases respectively, with 8 bases between them. This CDR3 is CASSPAGDEQYF. The CDR3 DNA is TGTGCCAGCTCACCCGCCGGGGACGAGCAGTACTTC.

J is TRBJ2-5 and V is TRBV5-1; a weak D match, TRBD2 (7 bases). V was pared by 4 bases and J by 4 bases, with 17 bases between. Looked up from germline, CDR1 is SGHRS and CDR2 is YFSETQ. This CDR3 is built from 15 residues. CDR3 region: CASSREAGEGETQYF. The CDR3 DNA sequence: TGCGCCAGCAGCCGCGAGGCAGGGGAGGGAGAGACCCAGTACTTC. The complete variable domain, with remaining parts taken from reference TRBV5-1 and TRBJ2-5, reads KAGVTQTPRYLIKTRGQQVTLSCSPISGHRSVSWYQQTPGQGLQFLFEYFSETQRNKGNFPGRFSGRQFSNSRSEMNVSTLELGDSALYLCASSREAGEGETQYFGPGTRLLVL.

The V gene is TRBV5-1, the J gene TRBJ2-1; TRBD2 aligns across 7 bases. This CDR3 comprises 15 residues. The germline gives CDR1 SGHRS, CDR2 YFSETQ. V gave up 0 bases and J gave up 10 bases; unmatched junction bases: 10. CDR3: CASSLVGLAVGEQFF. The CDR3 DNA sequence: TGCGCCAGCAGCTTGGTAGGCCTAGCGGTAGGAGAGCAGTTCTTC.

V usage is TRBV7-2 and J usage is TRBJ2-1, with D perhaps assigned TRBD1 or TRBD2 (6 bases each). The CDR3 totals 15 residues. Per the germline V gene, CDR1 is SGHTA and CDR2 is FQGNSA. V was trimmed by 1 base and J by 6 bases, leaving 13 bases between them. The CDR3, as DNA: TGTGCCAGCAGCTTAGTTTATGGGGGGCCCAATGAGCAGTTCTTC. It codes for CASSLVYGGPNEQFF.

As concerns this clone: The same CDR3 can be traced to other DNA sequences in this sample. The V call is TRBV30, the J call TRBJ1-1; D unclear. The CDR3 spans 10 residues. Trimming took 3 bases from V and 5 from J, leaving 4 bases between them. Germline-derived CDR1 and CDR2 are GTSNPN and SVGIG (reference sequence). The CDR3 region is CAWSGTEAFF. In DNA form, the CDR3 reads TGTGCCTGGAGCGGTACTGAAGCTTTCTTT.

J is TRBJ1-2 and V is TRBV10-3; D gene uncertain. Germline V lookup: CDR1 ENHRY, CDR2 SYGVKD. The CDR3 totals 15 residues. The ends were cut back, 0 bases at V and 5 bases at J, with 13 bases in the middle. As DNA, the CDR3 is TGTGCCATCAGTGAGTCGGCCAGCCCCTCGTATGGCTACACCTTC. This encodes CAISESASPSYGYTF.

For this clone: The sample holds other DNA sequences that translate to the same CDR3. The chain has TRBV10-1 and TRBJ1-1; perhaps TRBD1 as D (5 bases). The germline V gene encodes CDR1 WNHNN and CDR2 SYGVQD (reference sequence). The CDR3 has 13 residues. Trimming pared 3 bases from V and 5 bases from J, leaving 10 bases between. The CDR3 is CASSELRGTEAFF. Written as DNA, the CDR3 is TGCGCCAGCAGTGAATTGCGGGGGACTGAAGCTTTCTTT.

Details on this clone: Other DNA sequences of this sample code for an identical CDR3. The rearrangement uses TRBV30 and TRBJ2-6; D not resolved. In germline, CDR1 is GTSNPN, CDR2 SVGIG (reference sequence). V was cut by 1 base and J by 3 bases, with 1 base left in between. The CDR3 runs 12 residues. CDR3 bases: TGTGCCTGGAGTGGTGGGGCCAACGTCCTGACTTTC. As protein: CAWSGGANVLTF.